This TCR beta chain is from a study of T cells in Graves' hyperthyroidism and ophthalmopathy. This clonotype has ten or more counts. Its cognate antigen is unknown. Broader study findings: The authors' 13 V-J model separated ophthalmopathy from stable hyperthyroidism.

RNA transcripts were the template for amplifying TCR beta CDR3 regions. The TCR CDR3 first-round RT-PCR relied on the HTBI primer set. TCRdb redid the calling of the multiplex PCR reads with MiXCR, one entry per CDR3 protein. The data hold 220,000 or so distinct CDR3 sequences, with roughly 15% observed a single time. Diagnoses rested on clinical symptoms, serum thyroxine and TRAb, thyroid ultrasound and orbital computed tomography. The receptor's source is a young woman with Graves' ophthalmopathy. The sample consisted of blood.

CDR3 protein: CAWSAGGQQPQHF. The CDR3 DNA is TGTGCCTGGAGTGCGGGGGGCCAGCAGCCCCAGCATTTT. The chain employs TRBV30 and TRBJ1-5; tentatively, D is TRBD1 (6 bases). The germline V gene has CDR1 GTSNPN and CDR2 SVGIG (reference sequence). This CDR3 comprises 13 residues. V lost 1 base to trimming and J lost 7 bases, with 11 bases between them.